This TCR beta chain was sequenced during a study of blood T cell repertoires in COVID-19 (dated by TCRdb to the early 2020s). A note on the overall study: The collaborator samples originated in the United States, Italy and Spain and spanned the acute and convalescent phases of COVID-19. The material from the prospective study consisted of cDNA or gDNA derived from T cells, B-cell-depleted T cells, or PBMCs. The dataset comprised deeply sampled blood TCRbeta repertoires from subjects exposed to, actively infected with, or recovered from COVID-19. A freely available public database, intended as a resource for researchers studying the immune response to SARS-CoV-2, is where the repertoires were released. The samples were drawn from two sources: the first 160 participants of the ongoing ImmuneRACE study, and 1,000 to 1,500 subjects contributed by 6 global collaborators. Nearly every sample came with metadata listing a de-identified subject ID, COVID-19 status, age in years and sex. HLA class I and class II types, where available, came from metadata supplied by the sample provider rather than from assay-based typing.

Broad study findings and their caveats: How much clinical and demographic metadata was included differed by source and by participant, and the metadata was provided uncurated.

In Seattle, one collaborating source enrolled patients while the infection was active and tracked those patients longitudinally over the course of disease. Each collaborating institution followed its own protocols to collect whole blood in K2EDTA tubes. For TCRbeta analysis, collaborator samples were shipped as frozen whole blood, as isolated PBMCs, or as DNA extracted from either sample type. This clone was counted a few times. Its antigen is not yet known. Within one base of it there is no much larger clone, and no base qualities were kept. The immunoSEQ Assay, a bias-controlled multiplex PCR, was used to amplify TCRbeta CDR3 regions from genomic DNA. The authors' analysis ran thus. The number of nucleated cells in each sample was estimated by amplification of reference gene primers within the assay. To quantify the absolute abundance of each unique TCRbeta CDR3 rearrangement, sequence reads were collapsed and filtered. Productive Simpson clonality was computed per sample as the square root of Simpson's diversity index over productive rearrangements. TCRdb took over this immuneACCESS table, retaining in-frame rearrangements with V and J assigned. Such tables are incomplete; in checked studies, under half of the missing clones stem from an unresolved V gene, and the remainder is unexplained. V, J and clone size were drawn from that table, and D and trimming were deduced from the DNA. Present in this sample are 100,000 to 150,000 clones, around 88% of which were seen just once. The ten top clones hold approximately 4.3% of the sample.

V lost 1 base and J lost 7 bases; the stretch between them is 10 bases long. Including the terminal cysteine and phenylalanine, the CDR3 comprises 13 residues. Only the CDR3 portion is preserved as DNA: 39 bases, with reading frame beginning at the first base. CDR1 and CDR2 are read off the germline V gene (reference sequence) as SEHNR and FQNEAQ. The clonotype was recovered from a man between 60 and 70 years old with COVID-19, enrolled during active disease. The sequenced sample consisted of peripheral blood. In this chain, TRBV7-9 is recombined with TRBJ1-2; 6 matching bases give a weak D call of TRBD1. The encoded CDR3 is CASSLVGGGGYTF. The sequenced DNA is TGTGCCAGCAGCTTAGTAGGGGGGGGTGGCTACACCTTC.